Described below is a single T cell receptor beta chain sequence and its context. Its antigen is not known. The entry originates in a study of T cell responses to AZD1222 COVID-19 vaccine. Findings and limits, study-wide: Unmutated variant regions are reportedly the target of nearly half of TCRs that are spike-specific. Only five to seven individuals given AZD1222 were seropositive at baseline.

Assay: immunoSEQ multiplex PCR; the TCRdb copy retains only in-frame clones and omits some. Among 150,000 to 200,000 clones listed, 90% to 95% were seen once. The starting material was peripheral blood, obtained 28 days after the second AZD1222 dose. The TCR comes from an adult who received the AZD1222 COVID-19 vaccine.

The CDR3 region has the DNA TGTGCCAGCAGCTCGACTAGCGGGAGGGGGTCTGAGCAGTTCTTC. Amino acids: CASSSTSGRGSEQFF. The genes are TRBV11-2 and TRBJ2-1; TRBD2 matches 14 bases. Germline CDR1 SGHAT, CDR2 FQNNGV. The CDR3 contains 15 residues. The junction had 5 bases not matched to a gene; V was cut back by 4 bases and J by 9 bases.